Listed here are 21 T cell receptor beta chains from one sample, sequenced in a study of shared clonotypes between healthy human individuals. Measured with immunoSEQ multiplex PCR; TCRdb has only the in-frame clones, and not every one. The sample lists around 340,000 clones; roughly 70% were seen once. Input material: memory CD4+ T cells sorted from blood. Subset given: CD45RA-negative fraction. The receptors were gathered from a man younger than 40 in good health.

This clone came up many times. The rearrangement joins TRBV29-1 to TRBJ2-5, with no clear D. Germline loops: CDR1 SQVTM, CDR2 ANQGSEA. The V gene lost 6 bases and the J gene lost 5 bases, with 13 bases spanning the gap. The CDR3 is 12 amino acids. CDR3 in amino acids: CSVQPRRETQYF. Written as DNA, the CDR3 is TGCAGCGTGCAACCACGTCGCGAGACCCAGTACTTC.

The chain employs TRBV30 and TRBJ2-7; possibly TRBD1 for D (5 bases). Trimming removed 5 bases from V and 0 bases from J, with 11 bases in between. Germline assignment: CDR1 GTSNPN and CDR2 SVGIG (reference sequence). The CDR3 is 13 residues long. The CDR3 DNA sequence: TGTGCCTGGGCTGGACAAGACTCCTACGAGCAGTACTTC. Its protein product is CAWAGQDSYEQYF.

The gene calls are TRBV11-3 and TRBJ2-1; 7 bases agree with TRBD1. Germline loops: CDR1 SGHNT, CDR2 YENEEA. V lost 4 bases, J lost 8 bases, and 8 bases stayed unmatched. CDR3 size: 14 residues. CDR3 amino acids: CASSSGTVGYEQFF. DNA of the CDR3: TGTGCCAGCAGCTCAGGGACAGTCGGCTATGAGCAGTTCTTC. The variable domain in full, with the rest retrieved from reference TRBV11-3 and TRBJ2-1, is EAGVVQSPRYKIIEKKQPVAFWCNPISGHNTLYWYLQNLGQGPELLIRYENEEAVDDSQLPKDRFSAERLKGVDSTLKIQPAELGDSAVYLCASSSGTVGYEQFFGPGTRLTVL.

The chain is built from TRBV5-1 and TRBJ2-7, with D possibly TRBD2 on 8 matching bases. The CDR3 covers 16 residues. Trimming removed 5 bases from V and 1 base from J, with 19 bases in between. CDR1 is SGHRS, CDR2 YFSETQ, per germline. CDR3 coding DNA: TGCGCCAGCAGACCGTCGGGAGGGGGCTCTTCCTACGAGCAGTACTTC. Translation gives CASRPSGGGSSYEQYF.

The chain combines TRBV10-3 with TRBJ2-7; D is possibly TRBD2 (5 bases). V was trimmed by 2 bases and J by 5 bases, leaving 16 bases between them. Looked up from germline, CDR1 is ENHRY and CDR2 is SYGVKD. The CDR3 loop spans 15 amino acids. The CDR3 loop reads CAISEEGVLGDEQYF. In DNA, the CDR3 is TGTGCCATCAGTGAGGAAGGCGTTTTGGGAGACGAGCAGTACTTC.

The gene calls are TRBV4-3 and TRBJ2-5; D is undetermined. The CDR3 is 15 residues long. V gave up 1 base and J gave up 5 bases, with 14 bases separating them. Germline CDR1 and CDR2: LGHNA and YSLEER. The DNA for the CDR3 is TGCGCCAGCAGCCAAGGGGCAGGTACACAGGAGACCCAGTACTTC. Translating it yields CASSQGAGTQETQYF.

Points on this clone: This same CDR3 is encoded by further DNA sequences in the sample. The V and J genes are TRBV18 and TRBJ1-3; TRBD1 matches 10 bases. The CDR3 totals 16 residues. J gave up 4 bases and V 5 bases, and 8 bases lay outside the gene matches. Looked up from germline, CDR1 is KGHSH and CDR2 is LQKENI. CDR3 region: CASSSLGTGVGNTIYF. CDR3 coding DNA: TGTGCCAGCTCATCGCTAGGGACAGGGGTCGGAAACACCATATATTTT.

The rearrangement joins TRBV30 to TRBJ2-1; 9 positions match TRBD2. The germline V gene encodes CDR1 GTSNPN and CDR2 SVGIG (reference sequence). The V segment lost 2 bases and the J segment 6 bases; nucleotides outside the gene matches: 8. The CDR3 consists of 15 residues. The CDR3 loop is CAWSRSSGMSNEQFF. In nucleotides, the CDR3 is TGTGCCTGGAGTCGGTCTAGCGGGATGTCCAATGAGCAGTTCTTC. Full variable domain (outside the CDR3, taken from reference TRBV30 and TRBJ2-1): SQTIHQWPATLVQPVGSPLSLECTVEGTSNPNLYWYRQAAGRGLQLLFYSVGIGQISSEVPQNLSASRPQDRQFILSSKKLLLSDSGFYLCAWSRSSGMSNEQFFGPGTRLTVL.

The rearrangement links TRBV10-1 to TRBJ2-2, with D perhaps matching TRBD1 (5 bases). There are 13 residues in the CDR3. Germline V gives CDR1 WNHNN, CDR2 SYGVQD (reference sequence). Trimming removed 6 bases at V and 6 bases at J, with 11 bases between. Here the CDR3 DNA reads TGCGCCAGCAGGGCAGGGTTGGCCGGGGAGCTGTTTTTT. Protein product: CASRAGLAGELFF.

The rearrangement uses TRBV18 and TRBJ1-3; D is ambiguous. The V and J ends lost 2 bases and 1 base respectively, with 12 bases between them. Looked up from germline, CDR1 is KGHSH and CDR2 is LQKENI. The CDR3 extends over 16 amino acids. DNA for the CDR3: TGTGCCAGCTCACCAGGCGGTGGTTTGTCTGGAAACACCATATATTTT. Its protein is CASSPGGGLSGNTIYF.

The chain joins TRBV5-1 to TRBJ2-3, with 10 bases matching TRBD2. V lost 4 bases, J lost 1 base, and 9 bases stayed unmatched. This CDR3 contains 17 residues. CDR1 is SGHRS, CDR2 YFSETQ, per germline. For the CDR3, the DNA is TGCGCCAGCAGCGTCGCCGGACTAGCGGCGGGCACAGATACGCAGTATTTT. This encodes CASSVAGLAAGTDTQYF.

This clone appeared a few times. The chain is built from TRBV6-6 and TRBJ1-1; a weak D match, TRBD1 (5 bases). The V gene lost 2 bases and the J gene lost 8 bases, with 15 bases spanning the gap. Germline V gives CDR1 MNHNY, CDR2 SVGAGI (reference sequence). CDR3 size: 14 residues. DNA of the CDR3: TGTGCCAGCAGTTACGGCGAGACCGGGGCCGAAGCTTTCTTT. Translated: CASSYGETGAEAFF.

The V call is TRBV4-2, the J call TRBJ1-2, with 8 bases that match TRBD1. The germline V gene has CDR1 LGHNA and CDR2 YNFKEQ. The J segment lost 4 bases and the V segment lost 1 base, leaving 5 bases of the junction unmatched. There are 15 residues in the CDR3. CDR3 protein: CASSQGTGGIYGYTF. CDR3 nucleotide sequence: TGTGCCAGCAGCCAAGGTACAGGGGGGATCTATGGCTACACCTTC.

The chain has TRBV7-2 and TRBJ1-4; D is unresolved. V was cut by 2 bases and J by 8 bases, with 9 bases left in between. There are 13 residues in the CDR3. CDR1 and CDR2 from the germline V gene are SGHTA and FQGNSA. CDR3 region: CASSLSVFEKLFF. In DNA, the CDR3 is TGTGCCAGCAGCTTATCAGTTTTCGAAAAACTGTTTTTT.

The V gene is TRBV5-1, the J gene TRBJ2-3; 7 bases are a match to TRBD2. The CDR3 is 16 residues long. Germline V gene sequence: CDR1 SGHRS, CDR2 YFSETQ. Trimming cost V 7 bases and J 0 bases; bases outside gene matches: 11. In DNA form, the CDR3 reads TGCGCCAGCCAGACGAATAGCGGGCCGAGCACAGATACGCAGTATTTT. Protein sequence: CASQTNSGPSTDTQYF. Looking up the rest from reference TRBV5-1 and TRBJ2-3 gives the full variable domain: KAGVTQTPRYLIKTRGQQVTLSCSPISGHRSVSWYQQTPGQGLQFLFEYFSETQRNKGNFPGRFSGRQFSNSRSEMNVSTLELGDSALYLCASQTNSGPSTDTQYFGPGTRLTVL.

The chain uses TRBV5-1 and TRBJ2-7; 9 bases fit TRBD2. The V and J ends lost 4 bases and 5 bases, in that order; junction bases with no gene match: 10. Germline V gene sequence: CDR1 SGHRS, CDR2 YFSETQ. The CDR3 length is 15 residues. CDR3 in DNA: TGCGCCAGCAGCATGCTAGCGGGACCAGGGAACGAGCAGTACTTC. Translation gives CASSMLAGPGNEQYF.

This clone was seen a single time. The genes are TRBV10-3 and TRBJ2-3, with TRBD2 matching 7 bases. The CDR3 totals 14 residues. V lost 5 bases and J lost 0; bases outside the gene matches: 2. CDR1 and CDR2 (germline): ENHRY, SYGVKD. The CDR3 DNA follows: TGTGCCATCAGTCGGGGGGAGAGCACAGATACGCAGTATTTT. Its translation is CAISRGESTDTQYF.

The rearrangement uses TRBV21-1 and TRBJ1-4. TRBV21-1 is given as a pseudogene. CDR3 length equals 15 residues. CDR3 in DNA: TGTGCCAGCAGCAAAGGGCTTCGGGGTAAAGAAAAACTGTTTTTT. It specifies CASSKGLRGKEKLFF.

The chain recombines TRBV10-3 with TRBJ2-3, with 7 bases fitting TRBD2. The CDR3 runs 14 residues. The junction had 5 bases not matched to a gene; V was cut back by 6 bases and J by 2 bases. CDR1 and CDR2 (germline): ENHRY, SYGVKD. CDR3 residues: CAIRPSGPTDTQYF. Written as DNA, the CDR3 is TGTGCCATCAGACCTAGCGGACCCACAGATACGCAGTATTTT.

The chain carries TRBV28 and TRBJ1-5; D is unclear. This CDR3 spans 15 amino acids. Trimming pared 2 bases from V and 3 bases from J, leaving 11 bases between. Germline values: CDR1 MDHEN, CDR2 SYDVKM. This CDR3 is CASSLADAFNQPQHF. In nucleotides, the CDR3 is TGTGCCAGCAGTTTAGCAGATGCCTTCAATCAGCCCCAGCATTTT.

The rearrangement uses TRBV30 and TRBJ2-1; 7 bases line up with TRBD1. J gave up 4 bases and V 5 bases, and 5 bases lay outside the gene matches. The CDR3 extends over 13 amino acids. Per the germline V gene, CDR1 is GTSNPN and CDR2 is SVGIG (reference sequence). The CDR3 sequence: CAWAPGQYNEQFF. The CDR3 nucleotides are TGTGCCTGGGCTCCGGGACAGTACAATGAGCAGTTCTTC.